One and the same sample provided the 11 T cell receptor beta chains below, sequenced in a study of Graves' ophthalmopathy and Graves' hyperthyroidism. Using RNA transcripts, the TCR beta CDR3 regions were amplified. The first round was an RT-PCR with HTBI primers, and the second round was a multiplex PCR. TCRdb recomputed calls from the multiplex PCR reads with MiXCR, one row per CDR3 protein. In the table there are about 480,000 distinct CDR3 sequences, around an eighth of which are singletons. Sequencing was performed on blood. These TCRs come from a woman aged 30 to 39 with Graves' ophthalmopathy.

Many counts were recorded for this clonotype. A junction boundary mismatches the germline segment, possibly from a read error. The rearrangement uses TRBV11-1 and TRBJ2-2; 8 bases agree with TRBD1. The CDR3 extends over 15 amino acids. Germline V CDR1 and CDR2: SGHAT, FQDESV (reference sequence). The CDR3 DNA reads TGTGCCAGCAGCTTAAGCCAGGGGGCCACCGGGGAGCTGCTTTTT. Its translation is CASSLSQGATGELLF.

The V and J genes are TRBV6-5 and TRBJ1-1; possibly TRBD1 for D (5 bases). This CDR3 comprises 15 residues. Germline V gives CDR1 MNHEY, CDR2 SVGAGI. Trimming stripped 1 base from V and 1 base from J, with 10 bases between. CDR3 DNA: TGTGCCAGCAGTTACTACCAGGGCGGGAACACTGAAGCTTTCTTT. It encodes CASSYYQGGNTEAFF.

This clonotype was counted between two and nine times. J is TRBJ1-2 and V is TRBV30; D might be TRBD1 (5 bases). Germline lookup yields CDR1 GTSNPN and CDR2 SVGIG (reference sequence). The CDR3 spans 13 residues. Trimming stripped 5 bases from V and 4 bases from J, with 14 bases between. The chain's CDR3 is CAWVQSGIYGYTF. The DNA for the CDR3 is TGTGCCTGGGTACAGTCAGGGATCTATGGCTACACCTTC.

This clonotype was observed a few times. This rearrangement joins TRBV9 to TRBJ1-5, with a weak D call TRBD1 (5 bases). Germline-derived CDR1 and CDR2 are SGDLS and YYNGEE. The CDR3 length is 17 residues. V gave up 4 bases and J gave up 0 bases, with 17 bases separating them. CDR3 DNA: TGTGCCAGCAGCTTAATCAGGTGGGGGTTTAGCAATCAGCCCCAGCATTTT. Protein sequence: CASSLIRWGFSNQPQHF.

This sequence joins TRBV12-5 and TRBJ2-2; D uncertain. Germline V gene sequence: CDR1 LGHNT, CDR2 FRNRAP. V shed 7 bases and J shed 4 bases, with 4 bases lying between them. This CDR3 is 11 amino acids long. CDR3: CASASTGELFF. The CDR3 DNA sequence: TGTGCTAGTGCCTCCACCGGGGAGCTGTTTTTT.

This clonotype has a count of ten or more. This rearrangement joins TRBV5-6 to TRBJ1-2; no clear D gene. The length of the CDR3 is 15 residues. CDR1 and CDR2 from the germline V gene are SGHDT and YYEEEE. The germline V and J ends were trimmed by 5 bases and 8 bases, with 22 bases remaining between them. The CDR3 protein is CASSSPTHHPGGYTF. CDR3 bases: TGTGCCAGCAGTTCACCGACTCACCACCCGGGGGGCTACACCTTC.

The J gene is TRBJ2-2, the V gene TRBV11-1; a weak D match, TRBD1 (5 bases). CDR1 is SGHAT and CDR2 is FQDESV in the germline V gene (reference sequence). CDR3 length: 16 amino acids. V lost 2 bases and J 5 bases, leaving 15 bases between the germline ends. Written as DNA, the CDR3 is TGTGCCAGCAGCTTACGGTCCAGGGTGGAAACCGGGGAGCTGTTTTTT. It specifies CASSLRSRVETGELFF.

At least ten counts were recorded for this clonotype. The chain combines TRBV11-2 with TRBJ1-1; a possible D gene is TRBD1 (5 bases). CDR3 size: 15 residues. Trimming shortened V by 0 bases and J by 5 bases, and 13 bases separated the two germline ends. Germline assignment: CDR1 SGHAT and CDR2 FQNNGV. CDR3 amino acids: CASSLDDRGWTEAFF. The CDR3 DNA is TGTGCCAGCAGCTTAGACGATCGGGGGTGGACTGAAGCTTTCTTT.

This clonotype was observed a handful of times. The chain carries TRBV30 and TRBJ1-5; no clear D. The CDR3 is 12 residues long. V shed 0 bases and J shed 16 bases, with 16 bases lying between them. CDR1 and CDR2 (germline): GTSNPN, SVGIG (reference sequence). The CDR3 spells CAWSVLGVEVHF. The CDR3, as DNA: TGTGCCTGGAGTGTACTGGGCGTTGAGGTACATTTT.

This clonotype was counted ten times or more. This sequence joins TRBV28 and TRBJ1-2, with D unclear. Deletions cut 3 bases from V and 4 bases from J, with 12 bases between. In germline, CDR1 is MDHEN, CDR2 SYDVKM. The CDR3 runs 14 residues. The CDR3 protein is CASSLDAPGYGYTF. Here the CDR3 DNA reads TGTGCCAGCAGTTTGGACGCCCCTGGCTATGGCTACACCTTC.

This chain uses TRBV14 with TRBJ2-4, with D perhaps matching TRBD1 or TRBD2 (5 bases each). This CDR3 contains 13 residues. Germline V lookup: CDR1 SGHDN, CDR2 FVKESK. The germline V and J ends were trimmed by 1 base and 7 bases, with 8 bases remaining between them. CDR3 sequence reads: CASSQGWGNIQYF. CDR3 DNA sequence: TGTGCCAGCAGCCAAGGATGGGGGAACATTCAGTACTTC.